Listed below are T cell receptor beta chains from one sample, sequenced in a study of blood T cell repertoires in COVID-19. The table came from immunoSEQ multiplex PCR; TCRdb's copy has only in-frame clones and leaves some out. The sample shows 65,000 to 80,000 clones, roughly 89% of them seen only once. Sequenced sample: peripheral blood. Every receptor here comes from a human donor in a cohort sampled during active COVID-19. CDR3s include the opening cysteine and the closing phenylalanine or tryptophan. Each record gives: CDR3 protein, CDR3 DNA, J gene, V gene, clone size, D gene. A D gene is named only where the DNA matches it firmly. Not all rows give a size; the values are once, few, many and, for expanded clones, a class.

cdr3_aa: CASSRVGQGARTEAFF; cdr3_nt: TGTGCCAGCAGCCGAGTCGGACAGGGGGCGCGCACTGAAGCTTTCTTT; j_call: TRBJ1-1; v_call: TRBV3-1/TRBV3-2; clone_size: -; d_call: TRBD1
cdr3_aa: CASSLGAQGGNTEAFF; cdr3_nt: TGTGCCAGCAGCTTGGGGGCACAGGGGGGAAACACTGAAGCTTTCTTT; j_call: TRBJ1-1; v_call: TRBV5-5; clone_size: -; d_call: TRBD1
cdr3_aa: CASSDNGGIETQYF; cdr3_nt: TGTGCCAGCAGTGATAACGGGGGGATCGAGACCCAGTACTTC; j_call: TRBJ2-5; v_call: TRBV2; clone_size: -; d_call: TRBD2
cdr3_aa: CASQAGDYNSPLHF; cdr3_nt: TGTGCCAGCCAGGCCGGGGATTATAATTCACCCCTCCACTTT; j_call: TRBJ1-6; v_call: TRBV4-2; clone_size: -; d_call: -
cdr3_aa: CASSRRTGVEELFF; cdr3_nt: TGCGCCAGCAGCCGGAGGACAGGGGTGGAAGAACTGTTTTTT; j_call: TRBJ1-4; v_call: TRBV4-3; clone_size: -; d_call: TRBD1
cdr3_aa: CASRISGIPETQYF; cdr3_nt: TGTGCCAGCAGAATATCAGGGATCCCCGAGACCCAGTACTTC; j_call: TRBJ2-5; v_call: TRBV7-2; clone_size: -; d_call: -
cdr3_aa: CASSFGGTDSPLHF; cdr3_nt: TGTGCCAGCAGCTTCGGGGGGACGGATTCACCCCTCCACTTT; j_call: TRBJ1-6; v_call: TRBV7-3; clone_size: -; d_call: -
cdr3_aa: CASSHFSRTGNQPQHF; cdr3_nt: TGTGCCAGCAGCCACTTTTCCCGGACAGGGAATCAGCCCCAGCATTTT; j_call: TRBJ1-5; v_call: TRBV5-5; clone_size: once; d_call: TRBD1
cdr3_aa: CASSGTANNQPQHF; cdr3_nt: TGCGCCAGCAGTGGGACAGCCAACAATCAGCCCCAGCATTTT; j_call: TRBJ1-5; v_call: TRBV10-2; clone_size: -; d_call: -
cdr3_aa: CASSFLSEAEQFF; cdr3_nt: TGTGCCAGCAGCTTCTTGTCGGAGGCTGAGCAGTTCTTC; j_call: TRBJ2-1; v_call: TRBV11-3; clone_size: -; d_call: -
cdr3_aa: CAIGGYSSTDTQYF; cdr3_nt: TGTGCCATCGGGGGCTACTCTAGCACAGATACGCAGTATTTT; j_call: TRBJ2-3; v_call: TRBV10-3; clone_size: -; d_call: -
cdr3_aa: CASSLDTGINTEAFF; cdr3_nt: TGTGCCAGCAGCTTGGATACGGGGATTAACACTGAAGCTTTCTTT; j_call: TRBJ1-1; v_call: TRBV5-4; clone_size: -; d_call: -
cdr3_aa: CASSSGLDEQFF; cdr3_nt: TGTGCCAGCAGCTCCGGACTAGATGAGCAGTTCTTC; j_call: TRBJ2-1; v_call: TRBV7-3; clone_size: -; d_call: TRBD2
cdr3_aa: CASSWGDRGYQETQYF; cdr3_nt: TGCGCCAGCAGCTGGGGGGACAGGGGGTACCAAGAGACCCAGTACTTC; j_call: TRBJ2-5; v_call: TRBV5-1; clone_size: -; d_call: TRBD1
cdr3_aa: CAISETDRKAFF; cdr3_nt: TGTGCCATCAGTGAAACGGACAGGAAAGCTTTCTTT; j_call: TRBJ1-1; v_call: TRBV10-3; clone_size: once; d_call: TRBD1
cdr3_aa: CASSYSGQGIAYEQYF; cdr3_nt: TGTGCCAGCAGTTACTCCGGACAGGGGATTGCCTACGAGCAGTACTTC; j_call: TRBJ2-7; v_call: TRBV6-2/TRBV6-3; clone_size: -; d_call: TRBD1
cdr3_aa: CASSQRAGVGSYGYTF; cdr3_nt: TGCGCCAGCAGCCAACGGGCAGGGGTAGGATCCTATGGCTACACCTTC; j_call: TRBJ1-2; v_call: TRBV4-1; clone_size: -; d_call: -
cdr3_aa: CSAGTGGSYGYTF; cdr3_nt: TGCAGCGCTGGGACAGGGGGATCCTATGGCTACACCTTC; j_call: TRBJ1-2; v_call: TRBV29-1; clone_size: -; d_call: TRBD1
cdr3_aa: CASRGQGDYGYTF; cdr3_nt: TGTGCCAGCAGGGGACAGGGTGACTATGGCTACACCTTC; j_call: TRBJ1-2; v_call: TRBV11-2; clone_size: -; d_call: TRBD1
cdr3_aa: CASSLSDRNTGELFF; cdr3_nt: TGTGCCAGCAGCTTGTCCGACAGGAACACCGGGGAGCTGTTTTTT; j_call: TRBJ2-2; v_call: TRBV5-6; clone_size: -; d_call: -
cdr3_aa: CATSRSIAQQETQYF; cdr3_nt: TGTGCCACCAGCAGATCGATCGCGCAACAAGAGACCCAGTACTTC; j_call: TRBJ2-5; v_call: TRBV15; clone_size: -; d_call: -
cdr3_aa: CASSESVGDSYGYTF; cdr3_nt: TGTGCCAGCAGCGAGTCGGTAGGCGACAGCTATGGCTACACCTTC; j_call: TRBJ1-2; v_call: TRBV9; clone_size: -; d_call: -
cdr3_aa: CASSYRGGLDEQYF; cdr3_nt: TGTGCCAGCAGTTACCGGGGGGGTTTGGACGAGCAGTACTTC; j_call: TRBJ2-7; v_call: TRBV6-5; clone_size: -; d_call: TRBD2
cdr3_aa: CASSLVTGLAAEQYF; cdr3_nt: TGTGCCAGCAGCTTAGTGACGGGACTAGCGGCCGAGCAGTACTTC; j_call: TRBJ2-7; v_call: TRBV7-2; clone_size: -; d_call: TRBD2
cdr3_aa: CASSIELGRYNEQFF; cdr3_nt: TGTGCCAGTAGTATAGAATTGGGCCGATACAATGAGCAGTTCTTC; j_call: TRBJ2-1; v_call: TRBV19; clone_size: -; d_call: -
cdr3_aa: CASSSSGGATDTQYF; cdr3_nt: TGTGCCAGCAGCTCTAGCGGGGGGGCGACAGATACGCAGTATTTT; j_call: TRBJ2-3; v_call: TRBV7-3; clone_size: -; d_call: TRBD2
cdr3_aa: CASSLAGGANIQYF; cdr3_nt: TGTGCCAGCAGCTTAGCGGGGGGGGCAAACATTCAGTACTTC; j_call: TRBJ2-4; v_call: TRBV7-2; clone_size: -; d_call: -
cdr3_aa: CASSLSVQGGLGKLFF; cdr3_nt: TGTGCCAGCAGTTTATCGGTGCAGGGCGGCCTTGGAAAACTGTTTTTT; j_call: TRBJ1-4; v_call: TRBV27; clone_size: -; d_call: -
cdr3_aa: CASSLVGSPNTGELFF; cdr3_nt: TGTGCCAGCAGTTTGGTGGGCAGCCCGAACACCGGGGAGCTGTTTTTT; j_call: TRBJ2-2; v_call: TRBV27; clone_size: -; d_call: -
cdr3_aa: CASSYGGGEAFF; cdr3_nt: TGTGCCAGCAGTTACGGCGGTGGGGAAGCTTTCTTT; j_call: TRBJ1-1; v_call: TRBV6-5; clone_size: -; d_call: -
cdr3_aa: CASSSVSEAFF; cdr3_nt: TGTGCCAGCAGTTCAGTTTCTGAAGCTTTCTTT; j_call: TRBJ1-1; v_call: TRBV6-2/TRBV6-3; clone_size: -; d_call: -
cdr3_aa: CASSAGQSTNEKLFF; cdr3_nt: TGCGCCAGCAGCGCGGGACAGTCAACTAATGAAAAACTGTTTTTT; j_call: TRBJ1-4; v_call: TRBV5-1; clone_size: once; d_call: TRBD1
cdr3_aa: CASSRTSGGNTDTQYF; cdr3_nt: TGTGCCAGCAGCCGGACTAGCGGGGGTAACACAGATACGCAGTATTTT; j_call: TRBJ2-3; v_call: TRBV7-3; clone_size: -; d_call: TRBD2
cdr3_aa: CASSSSGVAGANVLTF; cdr3_nt: TGTGCCAGCTCTTCGAGCGGGGTGGCTGGGGCCAACGTCCTGACTTTC; j_call: TRBJ2-6; v_call: TRBV27; clone_size: -; d_call: TRBD2
cdr3_aa: CASSPGTGSSKNIQYF; cdr3_nt: TGTGCCAGCAGCCCCGGGACAGGATCCTCCAAAAACATTCAGTACTTC; j_call: TRBJ2-4; v_call: TRBV11-3; clone_size: -; d_call: TRBD1
cdr3_aa: CASSPAGTSGSREQFF; cdr3_nt: TGTGCCAGCAGCCCCGCCGGGACTAGCGGCAGTCGCGAGCAGTTCTTC; j_call: TRBJ2-1; v_call: TRBV9; clone_size: -; d_call: TRBD2
cdr3_aa: CASSEGTDNTGELFF; cdr3_nt: TGCGCCAGCAGCGAAGGGACAGATAACACCGGGGAGCTGTTTTTT; j_call: TRBJ2-2; v_call: TRBV5-1; clone_size: -; d_call: TRBD1
cdr3_aa: CASSSQGQETQYF; cdr3_nt: TGCGCCAGCTCGAGCCAGGGGCAAGAGACCCAGTACTTC; j_call: TRBJ2-5; v_call: TRBV10-2; clone_size: -; d_call: -
cdr3_aa: CASTSSRGSTDTQYF; cdr3_nt: TGTGCCAGCACCTCCTCCCGGGGGAGCACAGATACGCAGTATTTT; j_call: TRBJ2-3; v_call: TRBV6-5; clone_size: -; d_call: -
cdr3_aa: CASSEVAGRGYTF; cdr3_nt: TGCGCCAGCAGTGAAGTCGCAGGGCGAGGCTACACCTTC; j_call: TRBJ1-2; v_call: TRBV10-1; clone_size: -; d_call: -
cdr3_aa: CASSDRGRPPWEQYF; cdr3_nt: TGTGCCAGCAGCGATCGGGGGAGGCCGCCCTGGGAGCAGTACTTC; j_call: TRBJ2-7; v_call: TRBV6-2/TRBV6-3; clone_size: -; d_call: -
cdr3_aa: CASSYFASLAKNIQYF; cdr3_nt: TGTGCCAGCAGTTACTTTGCCAGTTTAGCCAAAAACATTCAGTACTTC; j_call: TRBJ2-4; v_call: TRBV6-2/TRBV6-3; clone_size: -; d_call: -
cdr3_aa: CASRISGTGGVGYTF; cdr3_nt: TGTGCCAGCAGAATATCCGGGACAGGGGGCGTCGGCTACACCTTC; j_call: TRBJ1-2; v_call: TRBV6-5; clone_size: -; d_call: TRBD1
cdr3_aa: CASSPQINSPLHF; cdr3_nt: TGTGCCAGCAGCCCACAAATTAATTCACCCCTCCACTTT; j_call: TRBJ1-6; v_call: TRBV7-2; clone_size: -; d_call: -
cdr3_aa: CATSGEVGGYTGELFF; cdr3_nt: TGTGCCACCAGCGGGGAGGTAGGAGGTTACACCGGGGAGCTGTTTTTT; j_call: TRBJ2-2; v_call: TRBV15; clone_size: -; d_call: -
cdr3_aa: CASSELRASDYNSPLHF; cdr3_nt: TGTGCCAGCAGTGAACTCAGGGCGAGTGACTATAATTCACCCCTCCACTTT; j_call: TRBJ1-6; v_call: TRBV2; clone_size: -; d_call: -
cdr3_aa: CASSRLDRRPNEKLFF; cdr3_nt: TGTGCCAGCAGCCGACTTGACAGGCGGCCAAATGAAAAACTGTTTTTT; j_call: TRBJ1-4; v_call: TRBV5-6; clone_size: -; d_call: -
cdr3_aa: CASSFGQGTDTQYF; cdr3_nt: TGTGCCAGCAGCTTCGGACAGGGAACAGATACGCAGTATTTT; j_call: TRBJ2-3; v_call: TRBV7-2; clone_size: -; d_call: TRBD1
cdr3_aa: CASSEQNSGANVLTF; cdr3_nt: TGTGCCAGCAGTGAACAGAACTCTGGGGCCAACGTCCTGACTTTC; j_call: TRBJ2-6; v_call: TRBV7-3; clone_size: -; d_call: -
cdr3_aa: CASSDGTGVTEAFF; cdr3_nt: TGTGCCAGCAGTGATGGGACAGGGGTTACTGAAGCTTTCTTT; j_call: TRBJ1-1; v_call: TRBV6-4; clone_size: -; d_call: TRBD1
cdr3_aa: CASSPGGGAVYEQYF; cdr3_nt: TGTGCCAGCAGCCCCGGGGGAGGGGCCGTATACGAGCAGTACTTC; j_call: TRBJ2-7; v_call: TRBV7-2; clone_size: -; d_call: TRBD2
cdr3_aa: CASSLDSPSVNTIYF; cdr3_nt: TGCGCCAGCAGCTTGGACAGCCCGTCTGTAAACACCATATATTTT; j_call: TRBJ1-3; v_call: TRBV5-1; clone_size: -; d_call: -
cdr3_aa: CSASSGGNTDTQYF; cdr3_nt: TGCAGTGCTAGTAGCGGAGGCAACACAGATACGCAGTATTTT; j_call: TRBJ2-3; v_call: TRBV20-1; clone_size: -; d_call: -
cdr3_aa: CASSREGTPQESQYF; cdr3_nt: TGCGCCAGCAGCCGGGAGGGGACCCCCCAGGAAAGCCAGTACTTC; j_call: TRBJ2-5; v_call: TRBV5-1; clone_size: -; d_call: TRBD2